Sequencing of this T cell receptor (beta chain) was carried out in a study of chronic HIV infection and antiretroviral therapy. This clonotype was counted many times. TCRdb redid the calling of the 5' RACE reads with MiXCR, one entry per CDR3 protein. This sample carries just over 30,000 distinct CDR3 sequences, about 8.6% of them seen once, and the ten largest clones take roughly 2.7%. Input material: peripheral blood. The source of this sequence is an adult who had HIV and had not received antiretroviral therapy, or was an uninfected healthy control (not recorded which).

CDR3 region: CASQGAGQPQHF. The CDR3, as DNA: TGTGCCAGCCAGGGGGCAGGTCAGCCCCAGCATTTT. This chain connects TRBV25-1 to TRBJ1-5; 8 nucleotides agree with TRBD1. The germline V gene has CDR1 MGHDK and CDR2 SYGVNS. The CDR3 extends over 12 amino acids. The J segment lost 6 bases and the V segment lost 8 bases, leaving 3 bases of the junction unmatched.